This T cell receptor beta chain was recovered during a study of blood T cell repertoires in COVID-19. Study context: Samples came from the United States, Italy and Spain, spanning acute and convalescent COVID-19. PBMCs, B-cell-depleted T cells, or T cells provided the cDNA or gDNA that made up the material.

Authors' methods: Reference gene primer amplification gave estimated nucleated cell counts. Sequenced by immunoSEQ multiplex PCR; TCRdb stores in-frame clones only, minus some. D and trimming come from the DNA, and the V and J calls and clone size come from that table. This repertoire shows more than 15,000 clones, roughly nine tenths found once; its top ten account for roughly 4.2%. CDR1 and CDR2 (germline): SGHRS, YFSETQ. V dropped 4 bases and J dropped 2; count of bases not matched to a gene: 4. The CDR3 sequence is 16 residues long. This clone came up once. The genes are TRBV5-1 and TRBJ1-6; TRBD1 matches 9 bases. This sequence was found in a human donor in a cohort sampled during active COVID-19. The specimen sequenced was peripheral blood. CDR3 DNA sequence: TGCGCCAGCAGCATGGACAGGGGACCCTATAATTCACCCCTCCACTTT. It is translated as CASSMDRGPYNSPLHF. Full variable domain (outside the CDR3, taken from reference TRBV5-1 and TRBJ1-6): KAGVTQTPRYLIKTRGQQVTLSCSPISGHRSVSWYQQTPGQGLQFLFEYFSETQRNKGNFPGRFSGRQFSNSRSEMNVSTLELGDSALYLCASSMDRGPYNSPLHFGNGTRLTVT.